This T cell receptor (beta chain) was sequenced during a study of response to subunit inactivated influenza vaccine. Study-level results: The authors proposed limited new T cell recruitment per seasonal influenza vaccination.

CDR3 size: 16 residues. V was trimmed by 3 bases and J by 9 bases, leaving 21 bases between them. CDR1 and CDR2 from the germline V gene are SEHNR and FQNEAQ (reference sequence). TCRdb fed the RT-PCR reads into MiXCR, producing one record per CDR3 protein. The sample carries 800,000 to 1,000,000 distinct CDR3 sequences, approximately 21% recorded once. This clonotype was recorded a few times. The antigen remains unidentified. Sequences were derived from PBMCs from blood, sampled roughly 5 days after vaccination. The chain joins TRBV7-9 to TRBJ1-5; maybe TRBD1 (5 bases). The clonotype originates from a man between 45 and 60 years old who received an inactivated influenza vaccine. The CDR3 DNA sequence: TGTGCCAGCAGCTTGGGGTTACGCGAGGGTGGGGGGCCCCAGCATTTT. Translated, it gives CASSLGLREGGGPQHF.